This passage covers 24 T cell receptor beta chains from one sample sequenced in a study of blood T cell repertoires in COVID-19. Clones were read by immunoSEQ multiplex PCR, and TCRdb kept only the in-frame ones, dropping some. The sample lists a few hundred thousand clones; around 92% were seen once. Sequencing was done on a sample of peripheral blood. These receptors were taken from a woman in her 30s with COVID-19, enrolled during active disease.

This sequence joins TRBV7-6 and TRBJ1-6; D is possibly TRBD1 (5 bases). Germline CDR1 reads SGHVS; CDR2 reads FNYEAQ. The CDR3 is 15 residues long. Trimming pared 5 bases from V and 5 bases from J, leaving 13 bases between. The CDR3 bases are TGTGCCAGCAGCCCGGGGGGTAGAGATAATTCACCCCTCCACTTT. Translation gives CASSPGGRDNSPLHF.

In DNA form, the CDR3 reads TGTGCCAGCAGCTCTGGACAGGGTAGCGGGGAGCTGTTTTTT. This codes for CASSSGQGSGELFF. J is TRBJ2-2 and V is TRBV11-2; 8 nucleotides agree with TRBD1. Germline CDR1 and CDR2: SGHAT and FQNNGV. The CDR3 length is 14 residues. Trimming cost V 4 bases and J 7 bases; bases outside gene matches: 5. The whole variable domain, remainder taken from reference TRBV11-2 and TRBJ2-2, is EAGVAQSPRYKIIEKRQSVAFWCNPISGHATLYWYQQILGQGPKLLIQFQNNGVVDDSQLPKDRFSAERLKGVDSTLKIQPAKLEDSAVYLCASSSGQGSGELFFGEGSRLTVL.

This chain links TRBV18 with TRBJ1-6; 7 positions agree with TRBD1. Germline assignment: CDR1 KGHSH and CDR2 LQKENI. The V gene end was trimmed by 3 bases and the J gene end by 7 bases; junction bases not matched to a gene: 9. The CDR3 is made up of 16 amino acids. Written as DNA, the CDR3 is TGTGCCAGCTCACCCCGGCTAGGACAGGAGAATTCACCCCTCCACTTT. This translates into CASSPRLGQENSPLHF.

The table lists this clone with a few counts. The rearrangement uses TRBV30 and TRBJ1-1; D is unclear. The CDR3 is 14 residues long. Trimming stripped 1 base from V and 1 base from J, with 10 bases between. Germline CDR1 is GTSNPN and CDR2 is SVGIG (reference sequence). CDR3 nucleotides: TGTGCCTGGAGTGGCTTGGGAGGGAACACTGAAGCTTTCTTT. Encoded protein: CAWSGLGGNTEAFF.

The gene calls are TRBV24-1 and TRBJ2-1, with a possible D match to TRBD2 (9 bases). The V and J ends lost 5 bases and 4 bases respectively, with 35 bases between them. Germline V CDR1 and CDR2: KGHDR, SFDVKD. The CDR3 sequence is 22 residues long. The CDR3 sequence is CATSGIGQGGVSGSVRYNEQFF. The CDR3 DNA follows: TGTGCCACCAGTGGGATAGGACAGGGCGGTGTTAGCGGGAGTGTCCGGTACAATGAGCAGTTCTTC.

The V gene is TRBV4-3, the J gene TRBJ1-2; 8 positions match TRBD1. V was clipped by 0 bases and J by 6 bases; unmatched bases: 9. The CDR3 contains 16 residues. Germline V gives CDR1 LGHNA, CDR2 YSLEER. DNA of the CDR3: TGCGCCAGCAGCCAAGAAGGGGCAGGGGGCGCCCATGGCTACACCTTC. This encodes CASSQEGAGGAHGYTF.

The genes are TRBV24-1 and TRBJ1-1, with D perhaps matching TRBD1 (6 bases). Germline CDR1 reads KGHDR; CDR2 reads SFDVKD. Trimming left V 3 bases short and J 4 bases short, with 8 bases between. The CDR3 runs to 13 residues. This CDR3 is CATSDNRATEAFF. For the CDR3, the DNA is TGTGCCACCAGTGATAACAGGGCCACTGAAGCTTTCTTT.

V and J are TRBV7-9 and TRBJ2-3, with TRBD2 as a possible D gene (6 bases). The CDR3 contains 12 residues. CDR1 is SEHNR, CDR2 FQNEAQ, per germline (reference sequence). Trimming cost V 4 bases and J 6 bases, with 8 bases left between them. CDR3 amino acids: CASSSSADTQYF. For the CDR3, the DNA is TGTGCCAGCAGCTCTAGCGCCGATACGCAGTATTTT.

For this clone: Relative to the germline gene, one junction end is altered; a read error may explain this. The CDR3: CASSTRLAGDQETQYF. CDR3 nucleotide sequence: TGTGCTAGCAGCACCCGACTAGCGGGGGACCAAGAGACCCAGTACTTC. The chain carries TRBV7-7 and TRBJ2-5; TRBD2 aligns across 12 bases. The CDR3 covers 16 residues. CDR1 is SSHAT and CDR2 is FNYEAQ in the germline V gene (reference sequence).

This rearrangement joins TRBV19 to TRBJ1-3; 9 positions match TRBD1. Germline V gene sequence: CDR1 LNHDA, CDR2 SQIVND (reference sequence). The CDR3 length is 14 residues. The trim removed 8 bases at V and 5 bases at J, leaving 7 bases unmatched. The CDR3 DNA follows: TGTGCCAGTCTACAAGGACAGGGGAGAAACACCATATATTTT. It translates to CASLQGQGRNTIYF.

V and J are TRBV5-4 and TRBJ1-2; TRBD1 is a possible D gene (5 bases). The CDR3 consists of 15 residues. Germline V lookup: CDR1 SGHNT, CDR2 YYREEE (reference sequence). Trimming shortened V by 0 bases and J by 3 bases, and 12 bases separated the two germline ends. The CDR3 protein is CASSLGLVGDYGYTF. CDR3 sequence (DNA): TGTGCCAGCAGCTTGGGATTGGTAGGGGACTATGGCTACACCTTC. Together with reference TRBV5-4 and TRBJ1-2, the CDR3 gives the full variable domain: ETGVTQSPTHLIKTRGQQVTLRCSSQSGHNTVSWYQQALGQGPQFIFQYYREEENGRGNFPPRFSGLQFPNYSSELNVNALELDDSALYLCASSLGLVGDYGYTFGSGTRLTVV.

Points on this clone: A much larger clone lies a single base off, so this may be a read error. This rearrangement joins TRBV5-1 to TRBJ2-7, with 9 bases that match TRBD1. CDR3 length: 15 residues. CDR1 and CDR2 (germline): SGHRS, YFSETQ. J lost 2 bases, V lost 0 bases, and 3 bases had no gene match. The CDR3 sequence: CASSLEGQGAYEQYF. CDR3 bases: TGCGCCAGCAGCTTGGAGGGACAGGGAGCCTACGAGCAGTACTTC.

This chain joins TRBV5-1 and TRBJ1-5, with 9 bases lining up with TRBD1. In germline, CDR1 is SGHRS, CDR2 YFSETQ. V shed 4 bases and J 6 bases; nucleotides not matched to a gene: 11. The CDR3 has 16 residues. The CDR3 sequence is CASSETGTGFGQPQHF. CDR3 nucleotides: TGCGCCAGCAGCGAAACCGGGACAGGGTTCGGTCAGCCCCAGCATTTT.

This chain uses TRBV13 with TRBJ2-2; the match to TRBD1 covers 7 bases. Per germline, CDR1 PRHDT and CDR2 FYEKMQ (reference sequence). The CDR3 runs to 17 residues. V lost 7 bases, J lost 1 base, and 12 bases stayed unmatched. This CDR3 is CASIRGTGTVNTGELFF. DNA of the CDR3: TGTGCCAGCATTCGTGGGACGGGGACAGTGAACACCGGGGAGCTGTTTTTT.

V gene TRBV7-2 combines with J gene TRBJ1-2, with D perhaps TRBD1 (5 bases). From germline, CDR1 is SGHTA and CDR2 FQGNSA. The CDR3 totals 14 residues. V lost 4 bases, J lost 4 bases, and 13 bases lay in between. The CDR3 DNA sequence: TGTGCCAGCAGCTGGTCGGGGGTTTCCTATGGCTACACCTTC. It encodes CASSWSGVSYGYTF.

J is TRBJ1-1 and V is TRBV6-6; 8 nucleotides line up with TRBD1. Germline CDR1 MNHNY, CDR2 SVGAGI (reference sequence). This CDR3 region has 14 residues. V gave up 4 bases and J gave up 4 bases; unmatched junction bases: 5. This chain's CDR3 is CASSSQGVGTEAFF. CDR3 bases: TGTGCCAGCAGTTCACAGGGGGTAGGCACTGAAGCTTTCTTT.

This chain connects TRBV27 to TRBJ1-1; maybe TRBD1 (6 bases). This CDR3 has 15 amino acids. Germline CDR1 is MNHEY and CDR2 is SMNVEV (reference sequence). V dropped 7 bases and J dropped 0 bases, with 15 bases sitting between them. CDR3 nucleotides: TGTGCCAGCACCCCAGCAGGGGCTTTGAACACTGAAGCTTTCTTT. This translates into CASTPAGALNTEAFF.

This clone was seen more than once but under ten times. This chain connects TRBV7-2 to TRBJ1-5; D not resolved. V was clipped by 2 bases and J by 0 bases, with 5 bases between them. Germline CDR1 SGHTA, CDR2 FQGNSA. This CDR3 has 14 residues. The CDR3 DNA reads TGTGCCAGCAGCTTACAGTTTAGCAATCAGCCCCAGCATTTT. It is translated as CASSLQFSNQPQHF.

The chain carries TRBV10-3 and TRBJ2-1; 8 nucleotides line up with TRBD2. Germline V CDR1 and CDR2: ENHRY, SYGVKD. V was pared by 10 bases and J by 8 bases, with 10 bases of the junction left unmatched. This CDR3 is 13 amino acids long. The CDR3 sequence: CASGGSGGHEQFF. CDR3 coding DNA: TGTGCCAGCGGGGGGAGCGGGGGTCATGAGCAGTTCTTC.

This chain uses TRBV7-9 with TRBJ2-1; D might be TRBD2 (6 bases). Between the trimmed V and J ends, which lost 6 bases and 8 bases, there was a span of 14 bases. The germline CDR1 and CDR2 sequences are SEHNR and FQNEAQ (reference sequence). The CDR3 is 13 residues long. The CDR3 here is CASRRGEDYEQFF. Here the CDR3 DNA reads TGTGCCAGCAGGAGAGGGGAGGATTATGAGCAGTTCTTC. Together with reference TRBV7-9 and TRBJ2-1, the CDR3 gives the full variable domain: DTGVSQNPRHKITKRGQNVTFRCDPISEHNRLYWYRQTLGQGPEFLTYFQNEAQLEKSRLLSDRFSAERPKGSFSTLEIQRTEQGDSAMYLCASRRGEDYEQFFGPGTRLTVL.

CDR3: CASSPPEREVNEQFF. The CDR3 DNA is TGTGCCAGCAGCCCCCCCGAACGGGAAGTAAATGAGCAGTTCTTC. The chain carries TRBV11-2 and TRBJ2-1; the D gene is possibly TRBD2 (5 bases). This CDR3 contains 15 residues. CDR1 is SGHAT and CDR2 is FQNNGV in the germline V gene. Deletions cut 5 bases from V and 7 bases from J, with 18 bases between.

The chain is built from TRBV7-8 and TRBJ2-1; 8 bases match TRBD2. CDR3 length equals 15 residues. Looked up from germline, CDR1 is SGHVS and CDR2 is FQNEAQ. Trimming cost V 0 bases and J 9 bases; bases outside gene matches: 7. The CDR3 here is CASSLAGAGVGEQFF. The CDR3 DNA is TGTGCCAGCAGCTTAGCAGGAGCGGGAGTGGGTGAGCAGTTCTTC.

The V call is TRBV11-2, the J call TRBJ1-4; D may be TRBD1 (6 bases). The CDR3 totals 15 residues. Looked up from germline, CDR1 is SGHAT and CDR2 is FQNNGV. V was trimmed by 0 bases and J by 4 bases, leaving 9 bases between them. The CDR3 DNA reads as TGTGCCAGCAGCTTAGACAGACAGGTTAATGAAAAACTGTTTTTT. Its protein is CASSLDRQVNEKLFF. Drawing the rest from reference TRBV11-2 and TRBJ1-4, the complete variable domain is EAGVAQSPRYKIIEKRQSVAFWCNPISGHATLYWYQQILGQGPKLLIQFQNNGVVDDSQLPKDRFSAERLKGVDSTLKIQPAKLEDSAVYLCASSLDRQVNEKLFFGSGTQLSVL.

The chain uses TRBV4-1 and TRBJ1-4, with D possibly being TRBD1 (6 bases). CDR3 length: 15 amino acids. V lost 0 bases and J lost 5, with 10 bases in between. CDR1 is MGHRA and CDR2 is YSYEKL in the germline V gene. CDR3 amino acids: CASSQEGGVNEKLFF. CDR3 DNA: TGCGCCAGCAGCCAAGAAGGGGGGGTGAATGAAAAACTGTTTTTT.